This T cell receptor beta chain was captured in a study of neurological immune-mediated disorders. With 3 bases clipped from V and 2 bases from J, the junction kept 8 bases outside the gene matches. Germline V gene lookup returns CDR1 SEHNR and CDR2 FQNEAQ (reference sequence). The CDR3 totals 16 residues. Findings and caveats of the study: Expansion of TCR clones was greatest in HTLV-1-associated myelopathy and smallest in multiple sclerosis, where it fell below that of healthy controls. There were no CDR3 amino acid sequences shared by expanded clones across subjects, a result suggesting private repertoires in all groups.

With 10-nucleotide random UMIs included, cDNA was synthesized by 5'RACE. TCRdb passed the 5' RACE reads through MiXCR, listing each CDR3 protein once. The data contain about 84,000 distinct CDR3 sequences, about a tenth of them seen just once; the ten biggest clones take up about 1.8%. There are many counts of this clonotype. Its antigen is unidentified. The unsorted libraries were produced from 2 million PBMCs held at -80 C. The chain employs TRBV7-9 and TRBJ2-7, with 9 bases lining up with TRBD2. The receptor was isolated from a man aged 35-49 years in good health. Material: PBMCs. CDR3: CASSLLTSGPPYEQYF. CDR3 DNA sequence: TGTGCCAGCAGCTTGCTGACTAGCGGTCCCCCCTACGAGCAGTACTTC.